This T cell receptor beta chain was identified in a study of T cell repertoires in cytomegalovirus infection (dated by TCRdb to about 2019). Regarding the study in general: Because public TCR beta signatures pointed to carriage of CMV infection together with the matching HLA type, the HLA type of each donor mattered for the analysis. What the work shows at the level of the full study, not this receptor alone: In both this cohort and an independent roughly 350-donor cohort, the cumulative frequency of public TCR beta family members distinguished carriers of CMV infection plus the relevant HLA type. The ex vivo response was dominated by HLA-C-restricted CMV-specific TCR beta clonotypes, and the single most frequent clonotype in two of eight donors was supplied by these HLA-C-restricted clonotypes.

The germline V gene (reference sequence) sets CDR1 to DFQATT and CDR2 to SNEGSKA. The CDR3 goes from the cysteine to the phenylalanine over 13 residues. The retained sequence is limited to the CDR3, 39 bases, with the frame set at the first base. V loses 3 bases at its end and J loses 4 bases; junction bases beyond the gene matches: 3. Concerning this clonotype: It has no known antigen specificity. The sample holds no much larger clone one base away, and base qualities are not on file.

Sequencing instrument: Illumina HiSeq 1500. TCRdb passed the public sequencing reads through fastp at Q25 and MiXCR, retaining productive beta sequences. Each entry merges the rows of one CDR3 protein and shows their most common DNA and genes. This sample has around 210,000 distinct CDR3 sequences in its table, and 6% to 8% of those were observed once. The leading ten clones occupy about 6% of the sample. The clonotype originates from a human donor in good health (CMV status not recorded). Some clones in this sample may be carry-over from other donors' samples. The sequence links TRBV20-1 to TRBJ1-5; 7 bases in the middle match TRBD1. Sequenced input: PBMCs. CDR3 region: CSARGQTNQPQHF. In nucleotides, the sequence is TGCAGTGCTAGGGGACAGACGAATCAGCCCCAGCATTTT.